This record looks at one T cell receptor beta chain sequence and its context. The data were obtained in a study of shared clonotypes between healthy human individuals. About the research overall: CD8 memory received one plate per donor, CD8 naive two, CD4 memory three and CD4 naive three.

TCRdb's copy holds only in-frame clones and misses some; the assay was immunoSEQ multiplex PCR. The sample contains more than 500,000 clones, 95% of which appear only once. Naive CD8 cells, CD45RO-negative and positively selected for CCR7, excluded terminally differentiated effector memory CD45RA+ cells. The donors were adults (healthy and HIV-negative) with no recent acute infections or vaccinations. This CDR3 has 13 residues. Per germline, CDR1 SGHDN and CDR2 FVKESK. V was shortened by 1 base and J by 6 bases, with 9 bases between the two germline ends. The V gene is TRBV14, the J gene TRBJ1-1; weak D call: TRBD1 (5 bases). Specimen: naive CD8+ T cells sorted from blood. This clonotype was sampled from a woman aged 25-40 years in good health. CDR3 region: CASSQVSGSEAFF. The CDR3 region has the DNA TGTGCCAGCAGCCAAGTGTCAGGGTCTGAAGCTTTCTTT.